A single T cell receptor beta chain is shown here with its context. Time point denoted: pretreatment peripheral blood. This sample is part of a study of PD-L1 blockade in urothelial cancer. Overall study: Median blood clonality was roughly 0.078, with tens of thousands of unique TCRs.

Assay used: immunoSEQ multiplex PCR; TCRdb lists only in-frame clones, some missing. The sample lists about 57,000 clones, 81% occurring once. CDR3 length: 16 residues. The germline V gene encodes CDR1 SGHVS and CDR2 FQNEAQ. V lost 2 bases and J 8 bases, leaving 19 bases between the germline ends. This TCR was recovered from an older man with urothelial cancer. V is TRBV7-8 and J is TRBJ2-1; D might be TRBD2 (7 bases). This specimen consisted of PBMCs, obtained around atezolizumab (anti-PD-L1) treatment. CDR3: CASSLFFVGGHHEQFF. The CDR3 DNA follows: TGTGCCAGCAGCTTATTTTTTGTCGGGGGGCACCATGAGCAGTTCTTC.